The present entry profiles one T cell receptor (beta chain) with its context. These data originate in a study of blood T cell repertoires in COVID-19. Study background: Material from acute and convalescent COVID-19 was sourced from the United States, Italy and Spain. T cells, B-cell-depleted T cells, or PBMCs supplied cDNA or gDNA.

The authors' processing: The assay estimated nucleated cells by amplifying reference gene primers. Data came from immunoSEQ multiplex PCR; TCRdb stores just in-frame clones and leaves some out. From that table come the V and J calls and clone size; the DNA was used to work out D and trimming. Found here are fewer than 250,000 clones, approximately 84% of them singletons; the top ten hold around 4%. Germline CDR1 reads SGHRS; CDR2 reads YFSETQ. The CDR3 is 15 amino acids. Trimming took off 1 base at V and 7 bases at J, with 17 bases between the two ends. V is TRBV5-1 and J is TRBJ1-1, with D possibly matching TRBD1 (5 bases). The sequenced sample consisted of peripheral blood. The receptor was derived from a man aged 50 to 59 with acute or convalescent COVID-19. CDR3 loop: CASSLPRGGGVEAFF. For the CDR3, the DNA is TGCGCCAGCAGCTTGCCCCGGGGGGGAGGCGTTGAAGCTTTCTTT.